The 24 T cell receptor beta chains reported below all come from one sample, sequenced in a study of blood T cell repertoires in COVID-19. Assay: immunoSEQ multiplex PCR; the TCRdb copy retains only in-frame clones and omits some. The table lists some 700,000 clones, over 80% of them singletons. The sequenced sample was peripheral blood. The receptor set was obtained from a woman between 18 and 29 years old with acute or convalescent COVID-19.

The V gene is TRBV18, the J gene TRBJ2-7; 7 bases align to TRBD1. From germline, CDR1 is KGHSH and CDR2 LQKENI. V shed 2 bases, J shed 4 bases, and the junction held 8 bases outside the gene matches. This CDR3 is built from 15 residues. DNA of the CDR3: TGTGCCAGCTCACCAACTAACAGGGGAACATACGAGCAGTACTTC. It translates to CASSPTNRGTYEQYF.

J is TRBJ1-1 and V is TRBV14, with 10 positions matching TRBD1. The length of the CDR3 is 15 residues. V gave up 5 bases and J gave up 5 bases; unmatched junction bases: 8. The germline gives CDR1 SGHDN, CDR2 FVKESK. The chain's CDR3 is CASSERQGAWTEAFF. DNA for the CDR3: TGTGCCAGCAGCGAGAGACAGGGGGCTTGGACTGAAGCTTTCTTT.

The rearrangement joins TRBV3-1 (or the pseudogene TRBV3-2) to TRBJ1-1; no definite D call. In germline, CDR1 is LGHDT, CDR2 YNNKEL (reference sequence). The CDR3 length is 18 residues. V was pared by 0 bases and J by 0 bases, with 17 bases between. Here the CDR3 DNA reads TGTGCCAGCAGCCAAGATGTTGGGCCTCCCTCCTTGAACACTGAAGCTTTCTTT. Translating gives CASSQDVGPPSLNTEAFF.

Concerning this clone: The junction departs from germline at one end; a sequencing error may be responsible. The gene calls are TRBV9 and TRBJ2-7, with D hard to call. The CDR3 extends over 11 amino acids. Germline CDR1 and CDR2: SGDLS and YYNGEE. The CDR3 here is CASSDSHEQYF. CDR3 DNA: TGTGCCAGCAGCGACTCCCACGAGCAGTACTTC. The entire variable domain, with the rest obtained from reference TRBV9 and TRBJ2-7, is as follows: DSGVTQTPKHLITATGQRVTLRCSPRSGDLSVYWYQQSLDQGLQFLIQYYNGEERAKGNILERFSAQQFPDLHSELNLSSLELGDSALYFCASSDSHEQYFGPGTRLTVT.

The rearrangement uses TRBV6-5 and TRBJ1-1; D is ambiguous. The germline V gene has CDR1 MNHEY and CDR2 SVGAGI. This CDR3 region has 16 residues. Trimming took off 0 bases at V and 4 bases at J, with 15 bases between the two ends. CDR3 amino acids: CASSYSVLLGITEAFF. In DNA, the CDR3 is TGTGCCAGCAGTTACTCAGTTCTGCTAGGAATCACTGAAGCTTTCTTT.

The chain links TRBV7-2 to TRBJ1-2, with a weak D call TRBD1 (5 bases). V lost 7 bases and J lost 4, with 22 bases in between. The CDR3 sequence is 16 residues long. Germline CDR1 reads SGHTA; CDR2 reads FQGNSA. CDR3 region: CASNTGEGIPLYGYTF. For the CDR3, the DNA is TGTGCCAGCAACACGGGGGAGGGAATCCCTCTCTATGGCTACACCTTC.

The chain is built from TRBV7-9 and TRBJ2-7; D might be TRBD2 (5 bases). V gave up 11 bases and J gave up 0 bases, with 14 bases separating them. The CDR3 extends over 13 amino acids. Germline V gives CDR1 SEHNR, CDR2 FQNEAQ (reference sequence). The CDR3 protein is CAAGEGSSYEQYF. CDR3 in DNA: TGTGCCGCGGGCGAGGGTAGCTCCTACGAGCAGTACTTC.

The J gene is TRBJ1-2, the V gene TRBV5-4, with a weak D call TRBD1 (6 bases). The germline gives CDR1 SGHNT, CDR2 YYREEE (reference sequence). This CDR3 contains 16 residues. Deletions cut 0 bases from V and 7 bases from J, with 19 bases between. CDR3 DNA: TGTGCCAGCAGCTTGGGGCCTTCGGGGGGCTTATTTGGCTACACCTTC. This translates into CASSLGPSGGLFGYTF.

This chain connects TRBV12-3 or TRBV12-4 to TRBJ1-1; weak D call: TRBD1 (5 bases). The V end lost 5 bases, the J end lost 10 bases, and 11 bases lay between the germline ends. The CDR3 runs 11 residues. The CDR3: CASSPGYAAFF. The CDR3 DNA reads as TGTGCCAGCAGTCCAGGGTATGCAGCTTTCTTT.

This clone appeared a single time. This rearrangement joins TRBV4-3 to TRBJ2-7, with 9 bases matching TRBD1. The CDR3 runs 14 residues. Looked up from germline, CDR1 is LGHNA and CDR2 is YSLEER. V dropped 5 bases and J dropped 6; count of bases not matched to a gene: 8. The CDR3 bases are TGCGCCAGCAGCTCTGGGACAGGGTTGGGCGAGCAGTACTTC. Protein sequence: CASSSGTGLGEQYF.

The V and J genes are TRBV18 and TRBJ2-7; D might be TRBD2 (5 bases). The CDR3 is made up of 13 amino acids. The V gene lost 0 bases and the J gene lost 6 bases, with 9 bases spanning the gap. Germline CDR1 reads KGHSH; CDR2 reads LQKENI. The CDR3 reads CASSPPGGLEQYF. The CDR3 nucleotides read TGTGCCAGCTCACCACCGGGCGGACTCGAGCAGTACTTC.

The gene calls are TRBV7-2 and TRBJ2-7; 10 nucleotides line up with TRBD2. The CDR3 runs 15 residues. CDR1 is SGHTA, CDR2 FQGNSA, per germline. V trimming: 2 bases; J trimming: 5 bases; junction bases outside the gene matches: 6. The CDR3 DNA follows: TGTGCCAGCAGCTTAAGGCAGCGGGGGGGCAACGAGCAGTACTTC. This gives the protein CASSLRQRGGNEQYF.

This chain links TRBV10-2 with TRBJ2-7, with 8 bases aligning to TRBD1. Trimming cost V 8 bases and J 2 bases; bases outside gene matches: 8. CDR1 and CDR2 from the germline V gene are WSHSY and SAAADI. This CDR3 contains 14 residues. The CDR3 protein is CASGGQGPTYEQYF. CDR3 in DNA: TGCGCCAGCGGAGGACAGGGTCCAACCTACGAGCAGTACTTC.

This chain connects TRBV9 to TRBJ2-3; 7 nucleotides align to TRBD2. Germline trimming cut 4 bases from V and 3 bases from J; bases unmatched to any gene: 11. CDR3 length: 16 amino acids. In germline, CDR1 is SGDLS, CDR2 YYNGEE. The CDR3 reads CASSFTGTGLTDTQYF. CDR3 coding DNA: TGTGCCAGCAGCTTTACCGGGACGGGACTAACAGATACGCAGTATTTT.

The V gene is TRBV29-1, the J gene TRBJ1-2; perhaps TRBD1 as D (5 bases). CDR1 and CDR2 (germline): SQVTM, ANQGSEA. Trimming cost V 1 base and J 8 bases, with 14 bases left between them. The CDR3 is 13 residues long. CDR3 sequence: CSVEGRKRGGYTF. The CDR3 nucleotides read TGCAGCGTTGAAGGGCGTAAGCGGGGCGGCTACACCTTC.

CDR3 in DNA: TGCAGCGTTGGGACGGGGATGGCTGCCTACAATGAGCAGTTCTTC. This encodes CSVGTGMAAYNEQFF. The rearrangement joins TRBV29-1 to TRBJ2-1; possible D gene TRBD2, 5 bases. CDR3 length equals 15 residues. The germline V gene has CDR1 SQVTM and CDR2 ANQGSEA. Trimming removed 4 bases at V and 2 bases at J, with 15 bases between.

J is TRBJ2-4 and V is TRBV5-1; D might be TRBD2 (6 bases). With 1 base removed from V and 8 bases from J, the gap between germline ends came to 13 bases. Germline V gives CDR1 SGHRS, CDR2 YFSETQ. The CDR3 has 14 residues. The CDR3 coding sequence is TGCGCCAGCAGCTTGTACGCCGGGGAGGACATTCAGTACTTC. Translated, it gives CASSLYAGEDIQYF.

This clone was counted between two and nine times. The rearrangement links TRBV18 to TRBJ1-6; D perhaps matches TRBD1 (5 bases). Trimming took 2 bases from V and 9 from J, leaving 17 bases between them. CDR3 length equals 16 residues. Germline CDR1 and CDR2: KGHSH and LQKENI. This CDR3 reads CASSPGYPQGGSPLHF. The CDR3 DNA reads as TGTGCCAGCTCACCAGGATATCCGCAGGGTGGTTCACCCCTCCACTTT.

This chain uses TRBV2 with TRBJ1-6; D is unclear. The CDR3 is made up of 14 amino acids. The V and J ends lost 7 bases and 5 bases respectively, with 12 bases between them. From germline, CDR1 is SNHLY and CDR2 FYNNEI. The CDR3 loop reads CASTIQRHNSPLHF. The CDR3 bases are TGTGCCAGCACCATTCAGCGACATAATTCACCCCTCCACTTT.

This clone was detected once. The chain carries TRBV6-4 and TRBJ1-1, with a weak D call TRBD1 (5 bases). Between the trimmed V and J ends, which lost 6 bases and 8 bases, there was a span of 19 bases. This CDR3 has 14 residues. CDR1 is MRHNA, CDR2 SNTAGT, per germline. The CDR3 sequence: CASSAIGGVGEAFF. The DNA of the CDR3 is TGTGCCAGCAGCGCCATCGGGGGGGTGGGCGAAGCTTTCTTT.

The chain employs TRBV13 and TRBJ2-7, with D possibly being TRBD2 (7 bases). The CDR3 sequence is 14 residues long. CDR1 and CDR2 from the germline V gene are PRHDT and FYEKMQ (reference sequence). Trimming shortened V by 2 bases and J by 3 bases, and 11 bases separated the two germline ends. CDR3 sequence reads: CASSLRGGGYEQYF. The CDR3 DNA sequence: TGTGCCAGCAGCTTAAGGGGGGGCGGCTACGAGCAGTACTTC.

The chain links TRBV5-8 to TRBJ1-4; D gene unclear. The CDR3 has 15 residues. V was trimmed by 0 bases and J by 5 bases, leaving 11 bases between them. The germline V gene encodes CDR1 SGHTS and CDR2 YDEGEE. The CDR3 DNA reads as TGTGCCAGCAGCTTGGCCGGGATCCACAATGAAAAACTGTTTTTT. Protein product: CASSLAGIHNEKLFF.

The chain recombines TRBV30 with TRBJ1-2; tentatively, D is TRBD1 (5 bases). CDR1 GTSNPN and CDR2 SVGIG come from the germline V gene (reference sequence). Trimming removed 7 bases at V and 3 bases at J, with 9 bases between. The length of the CDR3 is 11 residues. CDR3 region: CAYTQDYGYTF. DNA for the CDR3: TGTGCCTATACACAGGACTATGGCTACACCTTC.

This clone was counted once. The chain combines TRBV1 with TRBJ1-2; the table's D call of TRBD1 was not tested on the DNA. TRBV1 is annotated as a pseudogene. The CDR3 is 17 amino acids. The chain's CDR3 is CTSSQDPLSDSTYGYTF. The CDR3 bases are TGCACCAGCAGCCAAGATCCCCTATCGGACAGCACCTATGGCTACACCTTC.